Listed here is a single TCR beta chain. What it binds is unknown. This sample stems from a study of CXCR3-negative and CXCR3-positive naive CD8 T cells. General study points: Naive cells that were CXCR3-positive had more hydrophobic TRB CDR3s (compared with CXCR3-negative naive cells).

The authors made the TRB cDNA libraries by 5' RACE using UMI labels. TCRdb reprocessed the 5' RACE reads; each CDR3 protein has one entry and no DNA is given. The specimen's table records approximately 90,000 distinct CDR3 sequences. The study sorted every CD8+ T cell subset in triplicate at 300,000 cells each. The sequence came from a human donor in good health. Some clones in this sample may be carry-over from other donors' samples. Material: naive CXCR3+ CD8+ T cells from blood. Sample subset: CD45RO-CCR7+CD27+CD95- naive CD8+ T cells expressing CXCR3 (TNR3+).

The CDR3 protein is CASSSGTDYGYTF. The chain uses TRBV5-1 and TRBJ1-2; TCRdb picks TRBD1, but there is no DNA to check that call. Per the germline V gene, CDR1 is SGHRS and CDR2 is YFSETQ. The CDR3 covers 13 residues.